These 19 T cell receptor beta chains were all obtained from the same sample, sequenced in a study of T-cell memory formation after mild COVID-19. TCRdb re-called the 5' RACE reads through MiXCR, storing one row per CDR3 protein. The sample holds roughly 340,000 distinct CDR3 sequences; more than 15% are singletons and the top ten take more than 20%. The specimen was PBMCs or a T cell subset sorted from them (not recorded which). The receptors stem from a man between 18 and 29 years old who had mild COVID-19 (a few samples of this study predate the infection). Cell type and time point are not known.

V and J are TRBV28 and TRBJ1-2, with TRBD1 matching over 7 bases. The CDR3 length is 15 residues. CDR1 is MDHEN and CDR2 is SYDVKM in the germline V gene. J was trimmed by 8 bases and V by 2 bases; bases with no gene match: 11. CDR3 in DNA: TGTGCCAGCAGTTTAACGGGACAGACTAAACGGGGCTACACCTTC. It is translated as CASSLTGQTKRGYTF.

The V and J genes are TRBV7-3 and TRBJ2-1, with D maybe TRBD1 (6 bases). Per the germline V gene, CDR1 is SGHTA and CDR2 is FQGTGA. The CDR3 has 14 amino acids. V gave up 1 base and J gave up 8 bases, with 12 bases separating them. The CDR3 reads CASSLNGGAYEQFF. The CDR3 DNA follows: TGTGCCAGCAGCTTAAATGGGGGCGCATATGAGCAGTTCTTC.

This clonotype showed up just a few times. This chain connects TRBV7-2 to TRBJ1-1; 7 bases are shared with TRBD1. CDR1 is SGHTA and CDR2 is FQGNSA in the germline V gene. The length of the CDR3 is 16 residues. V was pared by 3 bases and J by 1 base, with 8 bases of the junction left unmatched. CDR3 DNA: TGTGCCAGCAGCTTGTTCGGGGCAGGGGGGAACACTGAAGCTTTCTTT. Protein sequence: CASSLFGAGGNTEAFF.

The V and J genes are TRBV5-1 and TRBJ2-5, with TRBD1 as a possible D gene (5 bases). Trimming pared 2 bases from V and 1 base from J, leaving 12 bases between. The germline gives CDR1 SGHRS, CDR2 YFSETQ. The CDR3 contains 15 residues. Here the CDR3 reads CASSFDSVFQETQYF. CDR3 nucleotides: TGCGCCAGCAGCTTTGACAGCGTCTTCCAAGAGACCCAGTACTTC.

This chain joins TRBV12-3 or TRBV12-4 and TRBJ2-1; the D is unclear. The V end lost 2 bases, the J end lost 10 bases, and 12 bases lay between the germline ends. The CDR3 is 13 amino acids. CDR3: CASSLLPREEQFF. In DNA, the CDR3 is TGTGCCAGCAGTTTATTACCCAGAGAAGAGCAGTTCTTC.

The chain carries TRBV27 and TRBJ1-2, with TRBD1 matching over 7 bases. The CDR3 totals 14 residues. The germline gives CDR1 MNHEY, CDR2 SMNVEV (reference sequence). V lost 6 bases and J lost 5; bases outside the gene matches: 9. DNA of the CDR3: TGTGCCAGCAGCCTGGGGACAGACCCTTATGGCTACACCTTC. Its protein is CASSLGTDPYGYTF.

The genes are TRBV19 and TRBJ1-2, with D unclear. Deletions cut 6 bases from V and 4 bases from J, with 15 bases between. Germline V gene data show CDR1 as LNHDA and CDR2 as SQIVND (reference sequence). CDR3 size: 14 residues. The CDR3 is CASSPPNGLYGYTF. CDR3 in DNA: TGTGCCAGTAGCCCCCCTAACGGTCTCTATGGCTACACCTTC.

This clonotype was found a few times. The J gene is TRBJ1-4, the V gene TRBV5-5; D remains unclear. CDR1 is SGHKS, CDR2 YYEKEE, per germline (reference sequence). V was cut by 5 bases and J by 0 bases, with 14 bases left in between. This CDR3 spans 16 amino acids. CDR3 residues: CASRSHRVSTNEKLFF. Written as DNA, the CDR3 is TGTGCCAGCAGATCGCACAGAGTCTCAACTAATGAAAAACTGTTTTTT. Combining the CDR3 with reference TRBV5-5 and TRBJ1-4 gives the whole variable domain DAGVTQSPTHLIKTRGQQVTLRCSPISGHKSVSWYQQVLGQGPQFIFQYYEKEERGRGNFPDRFSARQFPNYSSELNVNALLLGDSALYLCASRSHRVSTNEKLFFGSGTQLSVL.

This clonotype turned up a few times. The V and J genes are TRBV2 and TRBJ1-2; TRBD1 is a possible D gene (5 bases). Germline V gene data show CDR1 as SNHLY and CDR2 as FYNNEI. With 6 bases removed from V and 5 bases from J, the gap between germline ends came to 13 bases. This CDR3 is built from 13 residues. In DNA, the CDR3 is TGTGCCAGCAGCGTAAAGAGGGGTTATGGCTACACCTTC. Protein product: CASSVKRGYGYTF.

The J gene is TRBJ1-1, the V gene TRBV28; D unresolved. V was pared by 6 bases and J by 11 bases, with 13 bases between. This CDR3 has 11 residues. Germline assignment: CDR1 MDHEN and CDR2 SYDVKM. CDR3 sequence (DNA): TGTGCCAGCAGCGTAAGGGAACCGGCTTTCTTT. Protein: CASSVREPAFF.

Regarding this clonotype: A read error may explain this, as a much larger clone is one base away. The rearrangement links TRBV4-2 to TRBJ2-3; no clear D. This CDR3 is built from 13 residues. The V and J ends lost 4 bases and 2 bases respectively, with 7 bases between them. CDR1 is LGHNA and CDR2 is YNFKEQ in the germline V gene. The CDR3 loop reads CASSRTPTDTQYF. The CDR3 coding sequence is TGTGCCAGCAGCCGCACTCCCACAGATACGCAGTATTTT.

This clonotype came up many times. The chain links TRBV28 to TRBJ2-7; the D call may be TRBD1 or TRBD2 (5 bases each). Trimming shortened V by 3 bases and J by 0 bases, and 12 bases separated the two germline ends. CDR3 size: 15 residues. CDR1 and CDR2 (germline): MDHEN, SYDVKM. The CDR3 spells CASSFAPGPSYEQYV. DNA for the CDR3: TGTGCCAGCAGTTTTGCGCCGGGACCCTCCTACGAGCAGTACGTC.

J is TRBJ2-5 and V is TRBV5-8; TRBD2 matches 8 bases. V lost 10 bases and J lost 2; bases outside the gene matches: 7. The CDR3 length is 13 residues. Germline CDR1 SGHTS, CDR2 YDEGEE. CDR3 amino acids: CADRGGLQETQYF. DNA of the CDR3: TGTGCCGATCGGGGGGGACTACAAGAGACCCAGTACTTC.

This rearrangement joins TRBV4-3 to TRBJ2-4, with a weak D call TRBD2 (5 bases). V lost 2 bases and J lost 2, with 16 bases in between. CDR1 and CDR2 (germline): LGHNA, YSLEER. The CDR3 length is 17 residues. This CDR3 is CASSQRGPGGTKNIQYF. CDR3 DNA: TGCGCCAGCAGCCAAAGAGGGCCAGGCGGAACCAAAAACATTCAGTACTTC.

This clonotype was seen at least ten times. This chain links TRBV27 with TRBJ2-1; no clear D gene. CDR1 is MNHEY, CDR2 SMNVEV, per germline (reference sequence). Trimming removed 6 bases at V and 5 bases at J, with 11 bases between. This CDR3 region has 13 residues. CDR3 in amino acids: CASRSGLDNEQFF. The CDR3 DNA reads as TGTGCCAGCAGATCCGGGTTAGACAATGAGCAGTTCTTC.

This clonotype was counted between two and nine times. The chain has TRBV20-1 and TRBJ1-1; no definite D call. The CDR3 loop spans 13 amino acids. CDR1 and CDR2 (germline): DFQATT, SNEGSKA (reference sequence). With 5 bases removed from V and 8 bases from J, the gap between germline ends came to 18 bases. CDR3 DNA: TGCAGTGCTCAATACCCTTCGACTGGAGAAGCTTTCTTT. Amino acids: CSAQYPSTGEAFF.

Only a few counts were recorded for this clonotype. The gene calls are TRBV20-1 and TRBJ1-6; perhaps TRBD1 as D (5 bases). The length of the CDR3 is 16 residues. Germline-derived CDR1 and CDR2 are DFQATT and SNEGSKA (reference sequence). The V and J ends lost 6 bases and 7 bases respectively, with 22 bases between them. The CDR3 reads CSADTGTGIMNSPLHF. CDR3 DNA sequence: TGCAGTGCGGATACGGGGACGGGTATTATGAATTCACCCCTCCACTTT.

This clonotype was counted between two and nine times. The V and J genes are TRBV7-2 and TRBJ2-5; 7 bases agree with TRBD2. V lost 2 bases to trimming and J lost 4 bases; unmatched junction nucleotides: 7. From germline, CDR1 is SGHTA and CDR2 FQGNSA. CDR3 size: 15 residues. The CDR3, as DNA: TGTGCCAGCAGCTTAATCTGGCGGGGGAGAGAGACCCAGTACTTC. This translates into CASSLIWRGRETQYF.

The CDR3 sequence is CASSQASSRSDTQYF. CDR3 nucleotide sequence: TGTGCCAGCAGCCAAGCATCGAGCAGGTCAGATACGCAGTATTTT. The chain carries TRBV3-1 and TRBJ2-3; D not resolved. V gave up 1 base and J gave up 4 bases, with 12 bases separating them. The CDR3 has 15 amino acids. In germline, CDR1 is LGHDT, CDR2 YNNKEL (reference sequence).